These 29 T cell receptor beta chains originate from one sample sequenced in a study of a mutant IDH1 vaccine in newly diagnosed glioma. The antigens for these receptors are not known. Time point noted: week 47, end of study. The investigators gave 300 ug of mutant IDH1 20-mer peptide in each vaccine dose, together with topical imiquimod. The table came from immunoSEQ multiplex PCR; TCRdb's copy has only in-frame clones and leaves some out. The data hold about 34,000 clones, with about 86% observed a single time. Sequences were derived from PBMCs, sampled from a glioma patient whose treatment included an IDH1 peptide vaccine. Every receptor here comes from a woman in her thirties with glioma.

This sequence joins TRBV7-9 and TRBJ1-1, with TRBD1 identical over 7 bases. V shed 3 bases, J shed 3 bases, and the junction held 7 bases outside the gene matches. The CDR3 has 15 amino acids. Germline V CDR1 and CDR2: SEHNR, FQNEAQ (reference sequence). The DNA of the CDR3 is TGTGCCAGCAGCTTGACAGGGCCCCTGGACACTGAAGCTTTCTTT. Its protein product is CASSLTGPLDTEAFF. Looking up the rest from reference TRBV7-9 and TRBJ1-1 gives the full variable domain: DTGVSQNPRHKITKRGQNVTFRCDPISEHNRLYWYRQTLGQGPEFLTYFQNEAQLEKSRLLSDRFSAERPKGSFSTLEIQRTEQGDSAMYLCASSLTGPLDTEAFFGQGTRLTVV.

V is TRBV5-4 and J is TRBJ1-2; perhaps TRBD1 as D (5 bases). Trimming pared 5 bases from V and 4 bases from J, leaving 15 bases between. The germline V gene encodes CDR1 SGHNT and CDR2 YYREEE (reference sequence). This CDR3 region has 14 residues. CDR3: CASRPHGGTYGYTF. The CDR3 DNA reads TGTGCCAGCAGACCTCACGGGGGGACCTATGGCTACACCTTC.

This sequence joins TRBV5-4 and TRBJ2-1; either TRBD1 or TRBD2 may supply D (5 bases each). The V and J ends lost 0 bases and 2 bases respectively, with 9 bases between them. Per germline, CDR1 SGHNT and CDR2 YYREEE (reference sequence). This CDR3 is built from 15 residues. The CDR3 loop is CASSLARGAYNEQFF. CDR3 DNA: TGTGCCAGCAGCTTGGCTCGAGGGGCCTACAATGAGCAGTTCTTC.

This clone is a singleton in its sample. The chain carries TRBV6-5 and TRBJ1-2; a possible D gene is TRBD1 (5 bases). Trimming stripped 2 bases from V and 8 bases from J, with 12 bases between. The CDR3 loop spans 13 amino acids. Per germline, CDR1 MNHEY and CDR2 SVGAGI. This CDR3 is CASSYRPGSGYTF. Here the CDR3 DNA reads TGTGCCAGCAGTTACCGCCCAGGGTCAGGCTACACCTTC.

A single count supports this clone. Other DNA sequences in the sample encode the same CDR3. This chain links TRBV7-2 with TRBJ2-5; a possible D gene is TRBD1 (5 bases). The germline V gene encodes CDR1 SGHTA and CDR2 FQGNSA. The CDR3 is 13 residues long. Between the trimmed V and J ends, which lost 1 base and 2 bases, there was a span of 5 bases. CDR3 sequence (DNA): TGTGCCAGCAGCTTAGGACAGCAAGAGACCCAGTACTTC. Translated, it gives CASSLGQQETQYF.

CDR3 nucleotide sequence: TGCGCCAGCAGCCCTGGGTTTTTGACCTACGAGCAGTACTTC. Translation: CASSPGFLTYEQYF. The rearrangement uses TRBV4-1 and TRBJ2-7; D not certain. With 4 bases removed from V and 2 bases from J, the gap between germline ends came to 12 bases. This CDR3 has 14 amino acids. Germline CDR1 and CDR2: MGHRA and YSYEKL.

The chain is built from TRBV10-3 and TRBJ1-1; 7 bases align to TRBD1. The V gene's germline CDR1 is ENHRY and CDR2 SYGVKD. This CDR3 is 16 amino acids long. Germline trimming cut 0 bases from V and 1 base from J; bases unmatched to any gene: 5. CDR3 loop: CAISESVGQPNTEAFF. The CDR3 coding sequence is TGTGCCATCAGTGAGTCGGTGGGACAGCCGAACACTGAAGCTTTCTTT.

V usage is TRBV5-1 and J usage is TRBJ2-7; a possible D gene is TRBD1 (6 bases). V was trimmed by 0 bases and J by 5 bases, leaving 9 bases between them. CDR1 SGHRS and CDR2 YFSETQ come from the germline V gene. This CDR3 has 13 residues. In nucleotides, the CDR3 is TGCGCCAGCAGCTTGGCCCCAGGGGACGAGCAGTACTTC. Protein product: CASSLAPGDEQYF.

This rearrangement joins TRBV6-1 to TRBJ2-3; D gene uncertain. The CDR3 length is 15 residues. Trimming removed 4 bases at V and 4 bases at J, with 15 bases between. Germline V gives CDR1 MNHNS, CDR2 SASEGT. The CDR3 loop is CASSVVWQVADTQYF. The CDR3 DNA follows: TGTGCCAGCAGTGTGGTCTGGCAGGTTGCAGATACGCAGTATTTT.

This rearrangement joins TRBV4-1 to TRBJ2-2; 8 nucleotides align to TRBD2. The CDR3 totals 15 residues. Germline CDR1 reads MGHRA; CDR2 reads YSYEKL. The J segment lost 7 bases and the V segment lost 6 bases, leaving 10 bases of the junction unmatched. In DNA form, the CDR3 reads TGCGCCAGCAGTACCACGGGGGGGCGGTACGGGGAGCTGTTTTTT. Protein: CASSTTGGRYGELFF.

The V gene is TRBV2, the J gene TRBJ2-5; 7 bases match TRBD1. V shed 0 bases and J 3 bases; nucleotides not matched to a gene: 1. CDR3 size: 14 residues. CDR1 is SNHLY, CDR2 FYNNEI, per germline. The CDR3 region has the DNA TGTGCCAGCAGTGAAGCCGGGACAGAAGAGACCCAGTACTTC. It translates to CASSEAGTEETQYF.

V usage is TRBV5-4 and J usage is TRBJ2-5; 11 positions agree with TRBD2. The CDR3 runs 15 residues. The J segment lost 2 bases and the V segment lost 0 bases, leaving 0 bases of the junction unmatched. Germline V lookup: CDR1 SGHNT, CDR2 YYREEE (reference sequence). The CDR3 loop reads CASSLGLAGQETQYF. For the CDR3, the DNA is TGTGCCAGCAGCTTGGGACTAGCGGGGCAAGAGACCCAGTACTTC. The whole variable domain, filled in from reference TRBV5-4 and TRBJ2-5, reads ETGVTQSPTHLIKTRGQQVTLRCSSQSGHNTVSWYQQALGQGPQFIFQYYREEENGRGNFPPRFSGLQFPNYSSELNVNALELDDSALYLCASSLGLAGQETQYFGPGTRLLVL.

The chain combines TRBV6-5 with TRBJ1-5; D not certain. The germline V gene encodes CDR1 MNHEY and CDR2 SVGAGI. The CDR3 has 15 amino acids. The V end was cut by 5 bases, the J end by 0 bases, with 11 bases between. This CDR3 reads CASSPTYDSNQPQHF. The CDR3 DNA reads TGTGCCAGCAGTCCGACCTATGATAGCAATCAGCCCCAGCATTTT.

The V and J genes are TRBV19 and TRBJ1-1; no firm D call. Germline loops: CDR1 LNHDA, CDR2 SQIVND (reference sequence). The V end was cut by 5 bases, the J end by 1 base, with 5 bases between. This CDR3 comprises 12 residues. The CDR3 bases are TGTGCCAGTAGTTACCCGAACACTGAAGCTTTCTTT. Translation gives CASSYPNTEAFF.

This chain links TRBV27 with TRBJ2-7, with TRBD1 identical over 7 bases. V trimming: 5 bases; J trimming: 2 bases; junction bases outside the gene matches: 6. Germline CDR1 MNHEY, CDR2 SMNVEV (reference sequence). There are 14 residues in the CDR3. CDR3: CASSPWDRTYEQYF. CDR3 nucleotides: TGTGCCAGCAGTCCCTGGGACAGAACCTACGAGCAGTACTTC.

The chain combines TRBV27 with TRBJ1-6, with D uncertain. Trimming shortened V by 0 bases and J by 9 bases, and 9 bases separated the two germline ends. Germline values: CDR1 MNHEY, CDR2 SMNVEV (reference sequence). CDR3 length equals 14 residues. The CDR3 region is CASSLSLGSSPLHF. As DNA, the CDR3 is TGTGCCAGCAGTTTATCTTTGGGTTCTTCACCCCTCCACTTT.

The chain's CDR3 is CASKGSSYEQYF. As DNA, the CDR3 is TGTGCCAGCAAGGGCAGCTCCTACGAGCAGTACTTC. This chain connects TRBV6-1 to TRBJ2-7; D gene ambiguous. In germline, CDR1 is MNHNS, CDR2 SASEGT. This CDR3 contains 12 residues. V lost 7 bases to trimming and J lost 0 bases, with 7 bases between them.

This sequence joins TRBV27 and TRBJ2-3, with D unresolved. The CDR3 extends over 12 amino acids. The V and J ends lost 6 bases and 6 bases respectively, with 10 bases between them. Germline CDR1 reads MNHEY; CDR2 reads SMNVEV (reference sequence). CDR3: CASSFAGDTQYF. The CDR3 DNA is TGTGCCAGCAGCTTCGCCGGGGATACGCAGTATTTT.

The genes are TRBV2 and TRBJ1-1, with D unresolved. The CDR3 covers 14 residues. Germline V gives CDR1 SNHLY, CDR2 FYNNEI. Trimming stripped 7 bases from V and 1 base from J, with 13 bases between. Here the CDR3 reads CASTAGRGNTEAFF. The CDR3 DNA reads as TGTGCCAGCACAGCCGGGCGGGGGAACACTGAAGCTTTCTTT.

The J gene is TRBJ2-7, the V gene TRBV6-5; D is perhaps TRBD1 or TRBD2 (5 bases each). CDR1 MNHEY and CDR2 SVGAGI come from the germline V gene. CDR3 size: 15 residues. The V gene lost 0 bases and the J gene lost 6 bases, with 15 bases spanning the gap. The CDR3 bases are TGTGCCAGCAGTTACTCGTGGCAGGGAGAGGGCGAGCAGTACTTC. This gives the protein CASSYSWQGEGEQYF.

This chain connects TRBV7-9 to TRBJ2-7; perhaps TRBD2 as D (5 bases). This CDR3 has 15 amino acids. Trimming stripped 1 base from V and 7 bases from J, with 17 bases between. Germline lookup yields CDR1 SEHNR and CDR2 FQNEAQ (reference sequence). This CDR3 is CASSLVSVAGGEQYF. The CDR3 DNA is TGTGCCAGCAGCTTAGTTTCGGTGGCGGGTGGAGAGCAGTACTTC.

CDR3 region: CASSTGAGETQYF. The CDR3 nucleotides read TGTGCCAGCAGCACAGGGGCCGGAGAGACCCAGTACTTC. V usage is TRBV7-2 and J usage is TRBJ2-5; TRBD1 matches at 7 bases. After removal of 5 bases from V and 4 bases from J, the junction contained 4 bases not matched to a gene. The CDR3 totals 13 residues. The germline CDR1 and CDR2 sequences are SGHTA and FQGNSA.

The rearrangement links TRBV4-1 to TRBJ2-2, with 10 bases lining up with TRBD2. Per germline, CDR1 MGHRA and CDR2 YSYEKL. The CDR3 is 16 amino acids. V lost 4 bases to trimming and J lost 0 bases; unmatched junction nucleotides: 2. CDR3 loop: CASSRSGGANTGELFF. As DNA, the CDR3 is TGCGCCAGCAGCCGGAGCGGGGGGGCGAACACCGGGGAGCTGTTTTTT.

The CDR3 region has the DNA TGTGCCATCAGTTTTGGCGGAGGGACAGGGGCGTTTGGCTACACCTTC. Its protein is CAISFGGGTGAFGYTF. The chain carries TRBV10-3 and TRBJ1-2; 10 bases match TRBD1. Germline assignment: CDR1 ENHRY and CDR2 SYGVKD. V shed 5 bases, J shed 7 bases, and the junction held 13 bases outside the gene matches. The CDR3 has 16 residues.

This clone was seen a handful of times. The chain couples TRBV14 to TRBJ2-5; D possibly matches TRBD1 or TRBD2 (5 bases each). V was trimmed by 6 bases and J by 7 bases, leaving 15 bases between them. The germline V gene has CDR1 SGHDN and CDR2 FVKESK. This CDR3 spans 13 amino acids. Written as DNA, the CDR3 is TGTGCCAGCAGTCCGTTTCAGGGAGCGACCCAGTACTTC. It specifies CASSPFQGATQYF.

V gene TRBV7-9 combines with J gene TRBJ1-1, with D perhaps matching TRBD1 (5 bases). CDR1 is SEHNR and CDR2 is FQNEAQ in the germline V gene (reference sequence). The V and J ends lost 2 bases and 8 bases respectively, with 18 bases between them. The CDR3 has 15 residues. The CDR3 DNA sequence: TGTGCCAGCAGCTTAAGGACCCAGGGAAGAACCGAAGCTTTCTTT. Translation: CASSLRTQGRTEAFF.

The chain joins TRBV7-8 to TRBJ2-3; D is undetermined. There are 14 residues in the CDR3. V was clipped by 0 bases and J by 4 bases, with 8 bases between them. Germline values: CDR1 SGHVS, CDR2 FQNEAQ. The CDR3 DNA follows: TGTGCCAGCAGCTTAGCGACCCCGCCAGATACGCAGTATTTT. Its protein is CASSLATPPDTQYF.

The J gene is TRBJ1-3, the V gene TRBV9; possibly TRBD1 for D (6 bases). Trimming cost V 0 bases and J 6 bases, with 16 bases left between them. CDR3 size: 16 residues. Germline V gene lookup returns CDR1 SGDLS and CDR2 YYNGEE. In DNA form, the CDR3 reads TGTGCCAGCAGCGTAGCGGCAGGGGTGGTGGAAAACACCATATATTTT. Its protein product is CASSVAAGVVENTIYF.

V usage is TRBV4-1 and J usage is TRBJ1-2; unclear D gene. Trimming took off 4 bases at V and 8 bases at J, with 11 bases between the two ends. CDR3 length: 12 residues. Germline CDR1 MGHRA, CDR2 YSYEKL. CDR3 sequence: CASSRSQEGYTF. The CDR3 coding sequence is TGCGCCAGCAGCCGGTCCCAGGAGGGCTACACCTTC.